Listed here is a single T cell receptor beta chain. Its antigen is not known. This sample was taken from a study of vaccination and CD4 T cells after COVID-19. Whole-study context: Cultures serving as controls received a peptide pool (CEFX or HIV-1 Nef) or no peptide. Study-level points and caveats: It was found that, in convalescent patients, 304 of 307 vaccine-specific clones were spike mono-reactive.

V was cut by 4 bases and J by 3 bases, with 19 bases left in between. Germline V gene data show CDR1 as LNHDA and CDR2 as SQIVND (reference sequence). This CDR3 comprises 17 residues. Treatment specified: 10-day PBMC culture with coronavirus spike peptide pools or control peptides (ViraFEST assay). The culture of 1.5 million to 2 million PBMCs per well included roughly 10 IU/ml IL-2 and 8.5 to 10 ug/ml peptide pools. An Oncomine TCR Beta short-read assay was used to sequence the DNA from cultured CD4+ T cells. It was cultured CD4+ T cells from which genomic DNA was extracted. One entry per CDR3 protein results from TCRdb running MiXCR on the PCR reads. The table includes some 10,000 distinct CDR3 sequences, under 50% detected once.

Source material: CD4+ T cells from blood, cultured in vitro. The clonotype originates from a human donor who had recovered from COVID-19. The chain recombines TRBV19 with TRBJ1-5; perhaps TRBD1 as D (5 bases). CDR3 region: CASSTRSGGGLNQPQHF. The DNA of the CDR3 is TGTGCCAGTAGTACCCGATCGGGGGGAGGACTCAATCAGCCCCAGCATTTT.